The source of this T cell receptor beta chain is a study of T cells after posttransplantation cyclophosphamide. Findings of the study overall: Donor CD8+ memory clones often dominated recipient blood repertoires at later times.

Points on this clone: The antigen is undetermined.

The germline V gene has CDR1 MNHNS and CDR2 SASEGT. CDR3 size: 11 residues. V was cut by 3 bases and J by 4 bases, with 3 bases left in between. Generated by immunoSEQ multiplex PCR, the TCRdb table keeps only in-frame clones and is missing some. The sample lists 25,000 or so clones, about 84% seen once, with roughly 6.2% in the top ten. This clonotype was obtained from a woman in her sixties with a blood cancer, CMV-positive, and with a related stem cell donor. The material sequenced was PBMCs. The chain joins TRBV6-1 to TRBJ2-5; D is ambiguous. As DNA, the CDR3 is TGTGCCAGCAGTGACTTAGAGACCCAGTACTTC. Translating gives CASSDLETQYF.